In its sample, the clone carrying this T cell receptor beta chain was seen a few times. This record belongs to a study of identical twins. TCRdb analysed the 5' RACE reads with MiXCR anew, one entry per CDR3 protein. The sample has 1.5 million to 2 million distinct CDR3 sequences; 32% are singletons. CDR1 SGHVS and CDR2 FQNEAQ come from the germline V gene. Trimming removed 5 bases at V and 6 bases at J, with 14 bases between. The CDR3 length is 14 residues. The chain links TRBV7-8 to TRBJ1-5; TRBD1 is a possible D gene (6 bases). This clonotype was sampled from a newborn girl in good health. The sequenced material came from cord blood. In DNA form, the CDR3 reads TGTGCCAGCAGCCCACCGGGGGCCGGTCAGCCCCAGCATTTT. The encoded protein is CASSPPGAGQPQHF.